This TCR beta chain was identified in a study of blood T cell repertoires in COVID-19. Overall study context: Sites in the United States, Italy and Spain provided acute and convalescent COVID-19 samples.

In the authors' workflow: From reference gene primer amplification, estimates of nucleated cell counts were derived. The method was immunoSEQ multiplex PCR; TCRdb's version includes in-frame clones alone and lacks a portion of them. V, J and clone size are taken as reported in that table, and D and trimming were inferred from the DNA itself. The sample has about 410,000 clones; 89% are singletons. The germline V gene encodes CDR1 SGHVS and CDR2 FQNEAQ. The ends were cut back, 3 bases at V and 5 bases at J, with 14 bases in the middle. The CDR3 extends over 15 amino acids. The sample taken for sequencing was peripheral blood. V usage is TRBV7-8 and J usage is TRBJ2-1, with no clear D. The clonotype was recovered from a woman aged 40 to 55 with COVID-19, enrolled during active disease. The CDR3 reads CASSLSRLPDNEQFF. The CDR3 nucleotides are TGTGCCAGCAGCTTGTCTAGGCTACCCGACAATGAGCAGTTCTTC.